The present entry profiles one T cell receptor beta chain with its context. Its target is unknown. Treatment reported: roughly 18 received Ad26.COV2.S at low or high dose, single or two shots; a few received placebo; per-sample allocation not given. Material that was analyzed had been drawn on day 63 after the first vaccine or placebo injection. In Boston, an adult donor aged 18-55 years took part. This specimen belongs to a study of Ad26.COV2.S vaccination and SARS-CoV-2 variants. Study overall: Dosing was one shot or two shots 56 days apart.

This table comes from immunoSEQ multiplex PCR, and its TCRdb copy is limited to in-frame clones, with some not included. Of about 680,000 clones listed, more than 80% are singletons. Study results and limitations: Analyses that measured TCR breadth and depth may have underestimated total T cell responses. Post-vaccination breadth of spike-specific CD8+ and CD4+ T cell responses was reportedly substantial.

The source was peripheral blood, collected in a trial of Ad26.COV2.S vaccine versus placebo. The TCR was taken from a person between 18 and 59 years old who received the Ad26.COV2.S COVID-19 vaccine or a placebo.

CDR3 region: CASSQDPNSNQPQHF. CDR3 bases: TGTGCCAGCAGCCAAGATCCGAATAGCAATCAGCCCCAGCATTTT. The chain links TRBV4-2 to TRBJ1-5, with no clear D. Germline CDR1 and CDR2: LGHNA and YNFKEQ. CDR3 length equals 15 residues. V was cut by 0 bases and J by 0 bases, with 6 bases left in between.